These 27 T cell receptor beta chains were sequenced from one sample in a study of early T cells in non-severe SARS-CoV-2 infection. TCRdb fed the 5' RACE reads into MiXCR, producing one record per CDR3 protein. The table has around 64,000 distinct CDR3 sequences, about 12% seen once; the top ten hold 5% to 7.5%. Sequencing was performed on whole blood. The receptors come from an adult who was a healthcare worker with PCR-confirmed SARS-CoV-2 infection or an uninfected control (not recorded which).

This clonotype has ten or more counts. The genes are TRBV27 and TRBJ1-2, with D perhaps matching TRBD1 (6 bases). The CDR3 sequence is 14 residues long. Germline V gene sequence: CDR1 MNHEY, CDR2 SMNVEV (reference sequence). V was trimmed by 6 bases and J by 3 bases, leaving 14 bases between them. CDR3 residues: CASRGAGGYYGYTF. The CDR3 nucleotides are TGTGCCAGCAGGGGGGCTGGGGGATACTATGGCTACACCTTC.

This clonotype turned up a few times. The V call is TRBV7-3, the J call TRBJ1-2; no definite D call. The CDR3 covers 14 residues. In germline, CDR1 is SGHTA, CDR2 FQGTGA. Trimming removed 2 bases from V and 5 bases from J, with 12 bases in between. The chain's CDR3 is CASSLGLSPYGYTF. The CDR3 DNA reads TGTGCCAGCAGCTTAGGTCTCAGCCCTTATGGCTACACCTTC.

The sample holds a few counts of this clonotype. V gene TRBV10-3 combines with J gene TRBJ2-3, with 9 positions matching TRBD2. The J segment lost 0 bases and the V segment lost 3 bases, leaving 10 bases of the junction unmatched. CDR1 ENHRY and CDR2 SYGVKD come from the germline V gene. The CDR3 loop spans 18 amino acids. The CDR3 DNA is TGTGCCATCAGTGACCGTTGGGAGCGGGGGGCTAGCACAGATACGCAGTATTTT. Translation gives CAISDRWERGASTDTQYF.

V gene TRBV2 combines with J gene TRBJ2-7; D uncertain. The germline V gene encodes CDR1 SNHLY and CDR2 FYNNEI. Between the trimmed V and J ends, which lost 3 bases and 2 bases, there was a span of 5 bases. CDR3 length: 12 residues. CDR3 loop: CASSEQAYEQYF. The CDR3 nucleotides are TGTGCCAGCAGTGAGCAAGCCTACGAGCAGTACTTC.

This clonotype was found a few times. The genes are TRBV10-3 and TRBJ1-1, with D maybe TRBD1 (6 bases). CDR3 size: 16 residues. V lost 3 bases and J 5 bases, leaving 19 bases between the germline ends. The germline V gene encodes CDR1 ENHRY and CDR2 SYGVKD. CDR3 residues: CAISDPSAGVRTEAFF. The CDR3 DNA is TGTGCCATCAGTGACCCATCCGCAGGGGTAAGGACTGAAGCTTTCTTT.

The chain uses TRBV3-1 and TRBJ2-3; D remains ambiguous. CDR1 and CDR2 (germline): LGHDT, YNNKEL (reference sequence). The CDR3 has 17 residues. Deletions cut 2 bases from V and 0 bases from J, with 15 bases between. CDR3 nucleotides: TGTGCCAGCAGCCAACCAATTGGAGCTATGAGCACAGATACGCAGTATTTT. Protein: CASSQPIGAMSTDTQYF.

The sample holds many counts of this clonotype. The chain couples TRBV12-3 or TRBV12-4 to TRBJ2-5, with 12 nucleotides matching TRBD2. V was pared by 4 bases and J by 4 bases, with 1 base of the junction left unmatched. This CDR3 region has 14 residues. In DNA form, the CDR3 reads TGTGCCAGCAGTTGGGGACTAGCGGGAGAGACCCAGTACTTC. Protein sequence: CASSWGLAGETQYF.

This clonotype was counted a few times. The V call is TRBV19, the J call TRBJ2-7; TRBD1 aligns across 9 bases. V lost 5 bases and J lost 3; bases outside the gene matches: 8. Germline V lookup: CDR1 LNHDA, CDR2 SQIVND (reference sequence). The CDR3 totals 15 residues. CDR3 sequence reads: CASSVPGQGVYEQYF. In DNA, the CDR3 is TGTGCCAGTAGTGTCCCGGGACAGGGCGTCTACGAGCAGTACTTC.

This clonotype has only a few counts. The chain is built from TRBV30 and TRBJ1-6; D is undetermined. CDR3 length: 15 amino acids. CDR1 and CDR2 (germline): GTSNPN, SVGIG (reference sequence). Trimming removed 3 bases from V and 0 bases from J, with 9 bases in between. The chain's CDR3 is CAWRGRSSYNSPLHF. The CDR3, as DNA: TGTGCCTGGAGAGGACGGAGCTCCTATAATTCACCCCTCCACTTT.

About this clonotype: A junction boundary mismatches the germline segment, possibly from a read error. The rearrangement joins TRBV6-1 to TRBJ1-2; D gene uncertain. Germline lookup yields CDR1 MNHNS and CDR2 SASEGT. The CDR3 consists of 13 residues. CDR3 residues: CVSSEVVGSGYTF. CDR3 coding DNA: TGTGTCAGCAGTGAAGTGGTAGGAAGCGGCTACACCTTC.

This clonotype has at least ten counts. CDR3 sequence reads: CASSLGGSNEQFF. DNA for the CDR3: TGCGCCAGCAGCTTGGGGGGCAGCAATGAGCAGTTCTTC. The genes are TRBV5-1 and TRBJ2-1; D might be TRBD1 (5 bases). There are 13 residues in the CDR3. V lost 0 bases and J 6 bases, leaving 7 bases between the germline ends. The germline gives CDR1 SGHRS, CDR2 YFSETQ.

This clonotype was counted many times. This chain connects TRBV10-2 to TRBJ1-1, with D possibly being TRBD1 (6 bases). Germline CDR1 WSHSY, CDR2 SAAADI. The V end lost 3 bases, the J end lost 5 bases, and 22 bases lay between the germline ends. The CDR3 totals 17 residues. The CDR3 sequence is CASSEGSGVGIRTEAFF. The DNA for the CDR3 is TGCGCCAGCAGTGAAGGGTCAGGGGTTGGTATTCGGACTGAAGCTTTCTTT.

The chain uses TRBV7-2 and TRBJ1-2; 8 bases line up with TRBD1. V gave up 4 bases and J gave up 0 bases; unmatched junction bases: 4. This CDR3 has 15 residues. Looked up from germline, CDR1 is SGHTA and CDR2 is FQGNSA. The CDR3 DNA is TGTGCCAGCAGCTCAGGGGGCGGTACTAACTATGGCTACACCTTC. This codes for CASSSGGGTNYGYTF.

The V gene is TRBV6-6, the J gene TRBJ1-1; possibly TRBD1 for D (6 bases). The CDR3 totals 15 residues. CDR1 and CDR2 (germline): MNHNY, SVGAGI (reference sequence). V was pared by 4 bases and J by 3 bases, with 15 bases between. The CDR3 DNA follows: TGTGCCAGCAGTTCCGGACGGAAGGGGGACACTGAAGCTTTCTTT. Translating gives CASSSGRKGDTEAFF.

The V and J genes are TRBV12-3 or TRBV12-4 and TRBJ1-4; D is unresolved. The CDR3 totals 15 residues. The germline V and J ends were trimmed by 5 bases and 7 bases, with 17 bases remaining between them. In DNA form, the CDR3 reads TGTGCCAGCAGTACAGCCGGGCCTTGGAGTGAAAAACTGTTTTTT. It translates to CASSTAGPWSEKLFF.

This clonotype was counted ten times or more. This sequence joins TRBV14 and TRBJ2-5; D is uncertain. In germline, CDR1 is SGHDN, CDR2 FVKESK. The V and J ends lost 0 bases and 6 bases respectively, with 5 bases between them. This CDR3 has 12 residues. This CDR3 reads CASSQDRQTQYF. CDR3 sequence (DNA): TGTGCCAGCAGCCAAGATAGGCAGACCCAGTACTTC.

The V gene is TRBV29-1, the J gene TRBJ2-2, with 7 bases identical to TRBD2. The CDR3 has 13 amino acids. Trimming cost V 6 bases and J 0 bases; bases outside gene matches: 1. From germline, CDR1 is SQVTM and CDR2 ANQGSEA. The CDR3 DNA reads TGCAGCGTCGGACTAGCGAACACCGGGGAGCTGTTTTTT. Its protein is CSVGLANTGELFF.

This clonotype was picked up many times. V and J are TRBV7-8 and TRBJ1-3, with TRBD1 identical over 7 bases. Germline assignment: CDR1 SGHVS and CDR2 FQNEAQ. After removal of 3 bases from V and 4 bases from J, the junction contained 3 bases not matched to a gene. This CDR3 region has 14 residues. Here the CDR3 DNA reads TGTGCCAGCAGCTTTTCGACAGGGGGAAACACCATATATTTT. Its translation: CASSFSTGGNTIYF.

Many counts were recorded for this clonotype. The rearrangement links TRBV6-5 to TRBJ1-6; D might be TRBD1 (6 bases). The V gene's germline CDR1 is MNHEY and CDR2 SVGAGI. CDR3 size: 14 residues. V shed 5 bases and J shed 12 bases, with 17 bases lying between them. The CDR3 spells CASSKDSLGLPLHF. CDR3 sequence (DNA): TGTGCCAGCAGTAAGGACAGTCTCGGGTTACCCCTCCACTTT.

This clonotype was recorded at least ten times. V is TRBV6-2 or TRBV6-3 and J is TRBJ1-1, with 9 bases aligning to TRBD1. V shed 6 bases, J shed 1 base, and the junction held 12 bases outside the gene matches. The V gene's germline CDR1 is MNHEY and CDR2 SVGEGT. The CDR3 sequence is 17 residues long. This chain's CDR3 is CASRVPQGASRNTEAFF. Here the CDR3 DNA reads TGTGCCAGCAGGGTTCCACAGGGGGCCTCGCGGAACACTGAAGCTTTCTTT.

The chain joins TRBV6-2 or TRBV6-3 to TRBJ2-3, with TRBD1 matching over 10 bases. Germline V gene data show CDR1 as MNHEY and CDR2 as SVGEGT. The CDR3 is 15 amino acids. The V segment lost 2 bases and the J segment 4 bases; nucleotides outside the gene matches: 3. The CDR3 region has the DNA TGTGCCAGCAGTTACAGACAGGGGGCATCAGATACGCAGTATTTT. It translates to CASSYRQGASDTQYF.

The table lists this clonotype with many counts. The chain uses TRBV18 and TRBJ1-1; a possible D gene is TRBD1 (6 bases). Germline V gene lookup returns CDR1 KGHSH and CDR2 LQKENI. The length of the CDR3 is 14 residues. V lost 3 bases and J 0 bases, leaving 8 bases between the germline ends. CDR3 region: CASSPGQLNTEAFF. The CDR3 DNA is TGTGCCAGCTCACCGGGACAACTGAACACTGAAGCTTTCTTT.

This chain links TRBV7-2 with TRBJ1-1; D ambiguous. Germline V lookup: CDR1 SGHTA, CDR2 FQGNSA. The CDR3 sequence is 14 residues long. Trimming cost V 7 bases and J 3 bases, with 15 bases left between them. The CDR3 DNA reads as TGTGCCAGCACGCTTATCAAGGGATACACTGAAGCTTTCTTT. As protein: CASTLIKGYTEAFF.

This chain joins TRBV30 and TRBJ2-7; 9 nucleotides match TRBD1. The CDR3 loop spans 14 amino acids. With V trimmed by 0 bases and J by 5 bases, 5 bases remained unmatched. Germline lookup yields CDR1 GTSNPN and CDR2 SVGIG (reference sequence). CDR3 coding DNA: TGTGCCTGGAGTGTACTTGGGACAGGGAACGAGCAGTACTTC. Protein: CAWSVLGTGNEQYF.

In this sample, this clonotype turned up many times. CDR3 residues: CASSFRGPNTGELFF. The CDR3 DNA reads as TGTGCCAGCAGCTTTAGGGGGCCGAACACCGGGGAGCTGTTTTTT. The rearrangement links TRBV7-8 to TRBJ2-2; TRBD1 matches 7 bases. CDR1 SGHVS and CDR2 FQNEAQ come from the germline V gene. The CDR3 consists of 15 residues. J lost 0 bases, V lost 3 bases, and 1 base had no gene match.

This clonotype was picked up a small number of times. The gene calls are TRBV14 and TRBJ2-1; 8 bases fit TRBD2. The V gene end was trimmed by 3 bases and the J gene end by 4 bases; junction bases not matched to a gene: 14. The CDR3 is 18 amino acids. The germline V gene has CDR1 SGHDN and CDR2 FVKESK. CDR3 nucleotides: TGTGCCAGCAGCCATGCTCTTGGGATAGCGGGACATTACAATGAGCAGTTCTTC. Translating it yields CASSHALGIAGHYNEQFF. The full variable domain, completed using reference TRBV14 and TRBJ2-1, is EAGVTQFPSHSVIEKGQTVTLRCDPISGHDNLYWYRRVMGKEIKFLLHFVKESKQDESGMPNNRFLAERTGGTYSTLKVQPAELEDSGVYFCASSHALGIAGHYNEQFFGPGTRLTVL.

The rearrangement joins TRBV6-2 or TRBV6-3 to TRBJ2-3, with D perhaps TRBD1 or TRBD2 (6 bases each). The germline V and J ends were trimmed by 4 bases and 6 bases, with 20 bases remaining between them. The germline CDR1 and CDR2 sequences are MNHEY and SVGEGT. The CDR3 has 16 residues. The CDR3 loop is CASSFLRDTGADTQYF. The CDR3 coding sequence is TGTGCCAGCAGTTTCCTCCGGGACACGGGGGCGGATACGCAGTATTTT.